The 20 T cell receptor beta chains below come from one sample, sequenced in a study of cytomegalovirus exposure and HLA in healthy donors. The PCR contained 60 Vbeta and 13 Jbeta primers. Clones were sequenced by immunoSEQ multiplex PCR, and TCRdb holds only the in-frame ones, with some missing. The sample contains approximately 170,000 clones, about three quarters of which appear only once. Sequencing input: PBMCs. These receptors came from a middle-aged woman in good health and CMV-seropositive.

Written as DNA, the CDR3 is TGTGCCGGCCAGCGGGGAAATGAGCAGTTCTTC. Its protein is CAGQRGNEQFF. The chain couples TRBV7-9 to TRBJ2-1; TRBD2 agrees at 7 bases. Trimming took 11 bases from V and 7 from J; bases not matched to a gene: 5. The germline CDR1 and CDR2 sequences are SEHNR and FQNEAQ (reference sequence). The CDR3 has 11 amino acids.

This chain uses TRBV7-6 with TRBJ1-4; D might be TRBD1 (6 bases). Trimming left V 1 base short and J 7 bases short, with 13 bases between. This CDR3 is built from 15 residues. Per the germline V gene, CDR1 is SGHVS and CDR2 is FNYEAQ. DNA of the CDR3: TGTGCCAGCAGCTTAGGCGGGGGGCCGGGTGAAAAACTGTTTTTT. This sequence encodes CASSLGGGPGEKLFF.

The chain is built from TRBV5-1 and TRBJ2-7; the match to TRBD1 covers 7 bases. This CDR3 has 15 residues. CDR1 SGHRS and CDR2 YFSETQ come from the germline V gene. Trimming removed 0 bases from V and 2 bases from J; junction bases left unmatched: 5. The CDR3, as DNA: TGCGCCAGCAGCTTGGATGGGACAGTGGCCTACGAGCAGTACTTC. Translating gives CASSLDGTVAYEQYF. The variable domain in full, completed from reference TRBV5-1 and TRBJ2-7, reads KAGVTQTPRYLIKTRGQQVTLSCSPISGHRSVSWYQQTPGQGLQFLFEYFSETQRNKGNFPGRFSGRQFSNSRSEMNVSTLELGDSALYLCASSLDGTVAYEQYFGPGTRLTVT.

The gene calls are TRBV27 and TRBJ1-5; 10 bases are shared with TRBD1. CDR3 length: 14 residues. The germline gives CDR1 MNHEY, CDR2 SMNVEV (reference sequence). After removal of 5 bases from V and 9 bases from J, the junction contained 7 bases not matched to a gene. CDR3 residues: CASSIGTGVGPQHF. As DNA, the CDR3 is TGTGCCAGCAGTATTGGGACAGGGGTTGGGCCCCAGCATTTT.

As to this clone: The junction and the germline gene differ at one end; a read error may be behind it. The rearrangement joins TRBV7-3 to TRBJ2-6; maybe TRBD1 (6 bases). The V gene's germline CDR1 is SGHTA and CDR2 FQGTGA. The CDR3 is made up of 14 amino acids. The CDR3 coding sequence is TGTGCCAGCAGCTTGGGGGCAGGGGCCAACGGCCTGACTTTC. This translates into CASSLGAGANGLTF.

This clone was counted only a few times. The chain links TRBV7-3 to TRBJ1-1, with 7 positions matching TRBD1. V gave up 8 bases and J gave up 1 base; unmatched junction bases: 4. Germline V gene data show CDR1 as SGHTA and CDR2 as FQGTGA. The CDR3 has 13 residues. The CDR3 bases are TGTGCCAGCGGCCGGGACAGGAACACTGAAGCTTTCTTT. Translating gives CASGRDRNTEAFF.

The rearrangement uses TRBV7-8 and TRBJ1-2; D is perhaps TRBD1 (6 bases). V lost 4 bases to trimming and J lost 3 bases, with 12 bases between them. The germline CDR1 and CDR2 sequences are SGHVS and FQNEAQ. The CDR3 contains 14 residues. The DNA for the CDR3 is TGTGCCAGCAGCTCCAACAGGGCCGACTATGGCTACACCTTC. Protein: CASSSNRADYGYTF.

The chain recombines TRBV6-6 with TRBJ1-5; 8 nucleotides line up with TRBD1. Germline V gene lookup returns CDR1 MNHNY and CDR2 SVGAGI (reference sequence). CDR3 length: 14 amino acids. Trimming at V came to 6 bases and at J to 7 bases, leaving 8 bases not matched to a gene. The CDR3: CASSPGGPGQPQHF. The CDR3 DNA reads TGTGCCAGCAGCCCAGGGGGCCCTGGGCAGCCCCAGCATTTT.

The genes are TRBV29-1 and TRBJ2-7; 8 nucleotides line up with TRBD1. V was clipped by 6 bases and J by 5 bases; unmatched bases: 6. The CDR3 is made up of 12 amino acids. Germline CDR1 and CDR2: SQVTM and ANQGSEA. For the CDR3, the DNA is TGCAGCGTGACAGGGGACGACGACGAGCAGTACTTC. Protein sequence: CSVTGDDDEQYF.

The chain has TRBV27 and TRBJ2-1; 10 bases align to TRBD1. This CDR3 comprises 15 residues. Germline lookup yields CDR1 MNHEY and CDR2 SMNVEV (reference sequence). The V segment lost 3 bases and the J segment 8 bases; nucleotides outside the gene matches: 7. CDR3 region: CASSFRETGGYEQFF. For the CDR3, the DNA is TGTGCCAGCAGTTTTAGGGAGACAGGGGGCTATGAGCAGTTCTTC.

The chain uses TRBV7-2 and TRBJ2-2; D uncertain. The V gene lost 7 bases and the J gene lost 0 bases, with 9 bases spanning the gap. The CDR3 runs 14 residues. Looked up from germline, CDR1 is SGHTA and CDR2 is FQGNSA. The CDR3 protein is CASTTNPNTGELFF. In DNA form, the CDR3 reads TGTGCCAGCACCACAAACCCGAACACCGGGGAGCTGTTTTTT.

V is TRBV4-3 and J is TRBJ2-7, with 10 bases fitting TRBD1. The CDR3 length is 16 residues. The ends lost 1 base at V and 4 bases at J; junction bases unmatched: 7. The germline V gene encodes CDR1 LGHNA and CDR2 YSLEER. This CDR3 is CASSQGGRGQGYEQYF. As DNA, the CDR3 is TGCGCCAGCAGCCAAGGGGGGCGGGGACAGGGGTACGAGCAGTACTTC.

CDR3 sequence: CASSAGGGGRNEQFF. For the CDR3, the DNA is TGTGCCAGCAGCGCAGGCGGGGGGGGCCGAAATGAGCAGTTCTTC. The V call is TRBV11-3, the J call TRBJ2-1, with 9 bases matching TRBD2. The CDR3 has 15 amino acids. Germline CDR1 and CDR2: SGHNT and YENEEA. With V trimmed by 5 bases and J by 7 bases, 9 bases remained unmatched.

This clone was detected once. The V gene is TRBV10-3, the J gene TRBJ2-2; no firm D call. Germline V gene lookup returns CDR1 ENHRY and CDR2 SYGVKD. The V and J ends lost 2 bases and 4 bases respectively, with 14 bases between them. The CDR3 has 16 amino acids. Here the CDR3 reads CAISEPPLGSTGELFF. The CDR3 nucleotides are TGTGCCATCAGTGAGCCACCCCTCGGGTCCACCGGGGAGCTGTTTTTT.

The CDR3 nucleotides are TGTGCCATTCGGGAAACAGCGAACTATGGCTACACCTTC. Its protein product is CAIRETANYGYTF. The chain carries TRBV10-3 and TRBJ1-2; D is unresolved. The CDR3 length is 13 residues. Trimming took off 9 bases at V and 2 bases at J, with 13 bases between the two ends. Per germline, CDR1 ENHRY and CDR2 SYGVKD.

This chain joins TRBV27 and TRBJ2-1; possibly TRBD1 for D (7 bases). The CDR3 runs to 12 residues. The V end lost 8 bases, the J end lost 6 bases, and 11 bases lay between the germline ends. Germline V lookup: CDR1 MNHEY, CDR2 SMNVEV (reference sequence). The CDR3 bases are TGTGCCAGCGGCGGGACAGCCAATGAGCAGTTCTTC. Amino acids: CASGGTANEQFF.

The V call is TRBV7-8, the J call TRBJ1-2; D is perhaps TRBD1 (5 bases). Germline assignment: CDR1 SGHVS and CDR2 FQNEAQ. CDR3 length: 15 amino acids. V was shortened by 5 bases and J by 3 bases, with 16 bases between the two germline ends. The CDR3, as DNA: TGTGCCAGCAGCAACCCCTATGGGGGGGACTATGGCTACACCTTC. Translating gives CASSNPYGGDYGYTF.

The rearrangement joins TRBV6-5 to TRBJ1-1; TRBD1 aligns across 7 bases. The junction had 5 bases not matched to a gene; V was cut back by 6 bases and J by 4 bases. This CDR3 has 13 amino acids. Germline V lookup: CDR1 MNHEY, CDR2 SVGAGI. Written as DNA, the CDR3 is TGTGCCAGCAGATTCAGGGGGGTCACTGAAGCTTTCTTT. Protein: CASRFRGVTEAFF.

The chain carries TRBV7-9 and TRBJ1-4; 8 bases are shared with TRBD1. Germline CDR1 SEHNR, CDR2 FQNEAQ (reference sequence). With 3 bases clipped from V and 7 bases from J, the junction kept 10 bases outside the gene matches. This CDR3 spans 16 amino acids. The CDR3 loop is CASSFAGGVSSEKLFF. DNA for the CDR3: TGTGCCAGCAGCTTCGCAGGGGGCGTGAGTAGTGAAAAACTGTTTTTT.

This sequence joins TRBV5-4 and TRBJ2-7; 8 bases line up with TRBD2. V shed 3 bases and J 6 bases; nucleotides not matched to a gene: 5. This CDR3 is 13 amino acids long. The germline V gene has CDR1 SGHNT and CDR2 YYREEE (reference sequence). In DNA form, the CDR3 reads TGTGCCAGCAGCTCCTCCGGGACTAGCGAGCAGTACTTC. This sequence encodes CASSSSGTSEQYF.